This T cell receptor beta chain was identified during a study of T-cell memory formation after mild COVID-19. TCRdb itself ran the 5' RACE reads through MiXCR, one entry per CDR3 protein. The profile shows nearly 350,000 distinct CDR3 sequences, approximately 13% of them singletons. Germline CDR1 DFQATT, CDR2 SNEGSKA (reference sequence). The ends were cut back, 0 bases at V and 4 bases at J, with 21 bases in the middle. The CDR3 loop spans 17 amino acids. Only a few counts were recorded for this clonotype. The genes are TRBV20-1 and TRBJ1-2; possibly TRBD1 for D (5 bases). Sequenced: PBMCs or a T cell subset sorted from them (not recorded which). The clonotype comes from a man between 18 and 35 years old who had mild COVID-19 (a few samples of this study predate the infection). Cell type and time point are not known. The CDR3 is CSARDRVAGKLLYGYTF. CDR3 in DNA: TGCAGTGCTAGAGATCGTGTGGCAGGGAAATTACTCTATGGCTACACCTTC.